This T cell receptor (beta chain) was sequenced during a study of shared clonotypes between healthy human individuals. Repertoires were generated with immunoSEQ multiplex PCR, while TCRdb's copy carries only in-frame clones and drops some. The sample includes some 1,100,000 clones, about four fifths of them seen just once. Study-level findings and limits: Naive subsets usually exceeded memory subsets in estimated richness.

Trimming cost V 0 bases and J 7 bases, with 13 bases left between them. Germline CDR1 LGHNA, CDR2 YSLEER. The CDR3 contains 15 residues. Details on this clone: What it binds is unknown.

The TCR was taken from a man aged 18-30 years in good health. Some clones in this sample may be carry-over from other donors' samples. Sequenced sample: memory CD4+ T cells from PBMCs. Subset defined: CD45RA-negative fraction. The V call is TRBV4-3, the J call TRBJ2-1; unclear D gene. The CDR3 loop reads CASSQEPGGLNEQFF. The CDR3 nucleotides are TGCGCCAGCAGCCAAGAGCCCGGTGGGTTGAATGAGCAGTTCTTC.